This T cell receptor (beta chain) was observed in a study of blood T cell repertoires in COVID-19. Study at large: From the United States, Italy and Spain came samples of acute and convalescent COVID-19. Sources were T cells, B-cell-depleted T cells, or PBMCs; the material itself was cDNA or gDNA.

Original processing methods: Estimation of nucleated cell counts was performed using reference gene primer amplification. Clones were sequenced by immunoSEQ multiplex PCR, and TCRdb holds only the in-frame ones, with some missing. For V, J and clone size, that table is used; D and trimming come from the DNA. The repertoire holds approximately 98,000 clones, with 88% as singletons. The TCR originated in a human donor in a cohort sampled during active COVID-19. Input material: peripheral blood.

CDR3 loop: CASSRDDLYNEQFF. The CDR3 DNA follows: TGTGCCAGCAGTCGGGATGACCTCTACAATGAGCAGTTCTTC. V gene TRBV14 combines with J gene TRBJ2-1; TRBD2 is a possible D gene (5 bases). V was cut by 6 bases and J by 3 bases, with 12 bases left in between. CDR3 size: 14 residues. Germline values: CDR1 SGHDN, CDR2 FVKESK.